What follows describes a single TCR beta chain. What it binds is unknown. This sample is part of a study of beta chain features in type 1 diabetes. cDNA synthesis used the whole RNA isolate, giving expressed TCRB sequences. The protocol was immunoSEQ multiplex PCR, while the TCRdb copy is restricted to in-frame clones and leaves out a portion. The data hold 680,000 or so clones, with roughly an eighth observed a single time. Each donor gave one heparinised blood draw averaging around 120 mL. Findings and limits, study-wide: Equally in patients and controls, shorter templates might have been favored by PCR. Moderate yet significant TCRB CDR3 shortening was seen in Type 1 diabetes patients in all four CD4+ subsets.

This clonotype was obtained from a man aged 18 to 30 with type 1 diabetes. The sequenced material came from naive CD4+ T cells from blood.

The CDR3 DNA follows: TGTGCTAGTGGTCCTTCTGGGGGCTTGCCCCAGTACTTC. Protein product: CASGPSGGLPQYF. The chain is built from TRBV12-5 and TRBJ2-5; D perhaps matches TRBD1 (6 bases). Germline CDR1 LGHNT, CDR2 FRNRAP. The V gene lost 5 bases and the J gene lost 9 bases, with 16 bases spanning the gap. The CDR3 runs 13 residues.